The 28 T cell receptor beta chains given below trace back to one sample, sequenced in a study of blood T cell repertoires in COVID-19. Here immunoSEQ multiplex PCR was the method, and the copy in TCRdb shows in-frame clones only, minus some. The table has more than 200,000 clones, approximately 90% seen once. The sequencing sample was made of PBMCs or T cells enriched from blood (not recorded which). The receptors were sampled from a woman aged 30 to 39 who had recovered from COVID-19.

This clone was detected only once. The chain is built from TRBV5-1 and TRBJ2-7; 10 positions match TRBD2. This CDR3 contains 16 residues. V was pared by 4 bases and J by 2 bases, with 9 bases of the junction left unmatched. Germline CDR1 is SGHRS and CDR2 is YFSETQ. The CDR3 sequence is CASSHNSGRPPYEQYF. The CDR3, as DNA: TGCGCCAGCAGCCATAATAGCGGGAGGCCTCCCTACGAGCAGTACTTC.

This clone was counted once. The chain carries TRBV5-1 and TRBJ2-1; 7 bases map to TRBD2. The germline V gene has CDR1 SGHRS and CDR2 YFSETQ. V was pared by 0 bases and J by 4 bases, with 7 bases of the junction left unmatched. The CDR3 contains 16 residues. The CDR3 here is CASSLDPSGRYNEQFF. CDR3 sequence (DNA): TGCGCCAGCAGCTTGGATCCTAGCGGACGTTACAATGAGCAGTTCTTC.

The CDR3 reads CASSLEISSTDTQYF. Written as DNA, the CDR3 is TGCGCCAGCAGCTTGGAAATTTCTAGCACAGATACGCAGTATTTT. The chain couples TRBV5-1 to TRBJ2-3; D gene ambiguous. The V gene's germline CDR1 is SGHRS and CDR2 YFSETQ. The CDR3 sequence is 15 residues long. V lost 0 bases and J 0 bases, leaving 8 bases between the germline ends. Looking up the rest from reference TRBV5-1 and TRBJ2-3 gives the full variable domain: KAGVTQTPRYLIKTRGQQVTLSCSPISGHRSVSWYQQTPGQGLQFLFEYFSETQRNKGNFPGRFSGRQFSNSRSEMNVSTLELGDSALYLCASSLEISSTDTQYFGPGTRLTVL.

J is TRBJ2-7 and V is TRBV14; the D gene is possibly TRBD2 (6 bases). V was clipped by 5 bases and J by 7 bases, with 15 bases between them. This CDR3 is built from 13 residues. The V gene's germline CDR1 is SGHDN and CDR2 FVKESK. CDR3 region: CASSGTVAGEQYF. DNA of the CDR3: TGTGCCAGCAGCGGGACCGTCGCGGGGGAGCAGTACTTC.

This rearrangement joins TRBV10-3 to TRBJ1-2; 9 bases match TRBD1. CDR1 and CDR2 (germline): ENHRY, SYGVKD. This CDR3 comprises 15 residues. V lost 4 bases, J lost 4 bases, and 7 bases stayed unmatched. CDR3 DNA: TGTGCCATCAGTGGACGGGACAGGGTTTTCTATGGCTACACCTTC. It is translated as CAISGRDRVFYGYTF.

This clone occurred once. V usage is TRBV28 and J usage is TRBJ1-4; 9 bases are shared with TRBD1. Germline loops: CDR1 MDHEN, CDR2 SYDVKM. Trimming took 5 bases from V and 8 from J; bases not matched to a gene: 21. This CDR3 region has 19 residues. The CDR3 DNA sequence: TGTGCCAGCAGTGGAGCCGGGACAGGGTCAACTACGCCGTCGGAAAAACTGTTTTTT. It yields the protein CASSGAGTGSTTPSEKLFF.

This sequence joins TRBV25-1 and TRBJ1-1, with 7 bases matching TRBD1. The CDR3 totals 13 residues. The germline gives CDR1 MGHDK, CDR2 SYGVNS. V shed 6 bases, J shed 3 bases, and the junction held 4 bases outside the gene matches. The CDR3 loop reads CASSITGDTEAFF. The CDR3 DNA reads as TGTGCCAGCAGCATTACAGGGGACACTGAAGCTTTCTTT.

The CDR3 is CASSISSSSYNSPLHF. For the CDR3, the DNA is TGTGCCAGTAGTATATCCTCGAGCTCCTATAATTCACCCCTCCACTTT. V usage is TRBV19 and J usage is TRBJ1-6; no clear D. Trimming cost V 2 bases and J 0 bases, with 8 bases left between them. The germline V gene has CDR1 LNHDA and CDR2 SQIVND (reference sequence). The CDR3 loop spans 16 amino acids.

A note on this clone: The sample has other DNA sequences that encode this CDR3 too. V usage is TRBV7-3 and J usage is TRBJ2-1; 7 bases map to TRBD2. CDR1 and CDR2 from the germline V gene are SGHTA and FQGTGA. V shed 2 bases, J shed 2 bases, and the junction held 3 bases outside the gene matches. The CDR3 consists of 15 residues. The CDR3: CASSLLAVAYNEQFF. DNA of the CDR3: TGTGCCAGCAGCTTACTAGCGGTTGCCTACAATGAGCAGTTCTTC.

The chain employs TRBV28 and TRBJ1-5, with D possibly being TRBD1 (5 bases). Looked up from germline, CDR1 is MDHEN and CDR2 is SYDVKM. V lost 3 bases to trimming and J lost 9 bases, with 15 bases between them. This CDR3 spans 14 amino acids. The chain's CDR3 is CASSLGPPQWPQHF. The CDR3 nucleotides are TGTGCCAGCAGTTTGGGGCCACCCCAATGGCCCCAGCATTTT.

V usage is TRBV4-3 and J usage is TRBJ2-2, with 7 bases identical to TRBD2. In germline, CDR1 is LGHNA, CDR2 YSLEER. The CDR3 is made up of 19 amino acids. V lost 0 bases to trimming and J lost 3 bases; unmatched junction nucleotides: 13. As DNA, the CDR3 is TGCGCCAGCAGCCAAGAAACCGGCGGGAGTTTCTTGGACACCGGGGAGCTGTTTTTT. Translated, it gives CASSQETGGSFLDTGELFF.

This chain links TRBV28 with TRBJ2-7; 8 nucleotides line up with TRBD2. Germline V gene data show CDR1 as MDHEN and CDR2 as SYDVKM. The CDR3 extends over 14 amino acids. The junction had 5 bases not matched to a gene; V was cut back by 6 bases and J by 1 base. The CDR3: CASRGASGSYEQYF. CDR3 nucleotide sequence: TGTGCCAGCAGAGGGGCTAGCGGGTCCTACGAGCAGTACTTC.

The J gene is TRBJ1-1, the V gene TRBV7-2; 7 bases agree with TRBD1. This CDR3 spans 14 amino acids. J was trimmed by 6 bases and V by 5 bases; bases with no gene match: 9. Germline CDR1 and CDR2: SGHTA and FQGNSA. CDR3 residues: CASSPLTGLAEAFF. Here the CDR3 DNA reads TGTGCCAGCAGCCCCCTGACAGGGTTAGCTGAAGCTTTCTTT.

Note on this clone: Other DNA sequences in the sample encode the same CDR3. The chain carries TRBV18 and TRBJ1-2, with 7 bases identical to TRBD1. This CDR3 has 13 residues. The germline gives CDR1 KGHSH, CDR2 LQKENI. The V segment lost 2 bases and the J segment 3 bases; nucleotides outside the gene matches: 0. The CDR3: CASSPTGDYGYTF. In nucleotides, the CDR3 is TGTGCCAGCTCACCAACAGGGGACTATGGCTACACCTTC.

The chain recombines TRBV6-2 or TRBV6-3 with TRBJ1-2; 8 nucleotides agree with TRBD1. Per the germline V gene, CDR1 is MNHEY and CDR2 is SVGEGT. CDR3 length equals 14 residues. J was trimmed by 2 bases and V by 5 bases; bases with no gene match: 4. CDR3 nucleotide sequence: TGTGCCAGCAGTCCGGCAGGGGGCAACTATGGCTACACCTTC. This translates into CASSPAGGNYGYTF.

The V and J genes are TRBV9 and TRBJ1-2; D not certain. The CDR3 runs to 14 residues. The germline gives CDR1 SGDLS, CDR2 YYNGEE. V lost 0 bases to trimming and J lost 4 bases, with 10 bases between them. The chain's CDR3 is CASSVENRAYGYTF. The CDR3 nucleotides are TGTGCCAGCAGCGTAGAGAACAGAGCCTATGGCTACACCTTC.

This clone was observed a handful of times. The chain couples TRBV6-2 or TRBV6-3 to TRBJ1-1; D gene uncertain. The V gene's germline CDR1 is MNHEY and CDR2 SVGEGT. This CDR3 spans 13 amino acids. The V end was cut by 5 bases, the J end by 2 bases, with 9 bases between. The CDR3 reads CASSPTRNTEAFF. CDR3 nucleotides: TGTGCCAGCAGTCCGACACGTAACACTGAAGCTTTCTTT.

V gene TRBV7-3 combines with J gene TRBJ1-1, with D hard to call. The germline V gene has CDR1 SGHTA and CDR2 FQGTGA. The CDR3 is 14 residues long. V was shortened by 2 bases and J by 2 bases, with 9 bases between the two germline ends. CDR3 DNA: TGTGCCAGCAGCTTATCGAGGGATAACACTGAAGCTTTCTTT. It codes for CASSLSRDNTEAFF.

This rearrangement joins TRBV27 to TRBJ2-7; perhaps TRBD1 as D (6 bases). Germline V gives CDR1 MNHEY, CDR2 SMNVEV (reference sequence). The CDR3 length is 14 residues. The V end lost 4 bases, the J end lost 3 bases, and 13 bases lay between the germline ends. CDR3 sequence: CASSSPGQGYEQYF. CDR3 nucleotide sequence: TGTGCCAGCAGTTCCCCGGGACAAGGCTACGAGCAGTACTTC.

The chain is built from TRBV29-1 and TRBJ1-3; D gene unclear. Trimming shortened V by 5 bases and J by 0 bases, and 5 bases separated the two germline ends. This CDR3 comprises 12 residues. The germline V gene has CDR1 SQVTM and CDR2 ANQGSEA. CDR3 sequence: CSVRDSGNTIYF. The CDR3 DNA reads as TGCAGCGTTCGGGACTCTGGAAACACCATATATTTT.

This rearrangement joins TRBV7-2 to TRBJ2-6; 8 bases agree with TRBD1. Germline CDR1 reads SGHTA; CDR2 reads FQGNSA. J lost 0 bases, V lost 1 base, and 8 bases had no gene match. This CDR3 has 19 residues. CDR3 nucleotide sequence: TGTGCCAGCAGCTTAGATATGGGACAGGCGAACTCTGGGGCCAACGTCCTGACTTTC. It is translated as CASSLDMGQANSGANVLTF.

The V gene is TRBV18, the J gene TRBJ1-2, with D maybe TRBD1 (5 bases). V dropped 2 bases and J dropped 9 bases, with 10 bases sitting between them. The CDR3 is 12 amino acids. The V gene's germline CDR1 is KGHSH and CDR2 LQKENI. The CDR3 nucleotides are TGTGCCAGCTCACCATCTTCGGACAGCTACACCTTC. Translated, it gives CASSPSSDSYTF.

V gene TRBV19 combines with J gene TRBJ2-5; D may be TRBD1 (6 bases). Germline CDR1 and CDR2: LNHDA and SQIVND (reference sequence). The length of the CDR3 is 15 residues. Trimming took off 1 base at V and 3 bases at J, with 12 bases between the two ends. The CDR3 DNA is TGTGCCAGTAGTATAGGCAGGGGTCGGGAAGAGACCCAGTACTTC. It translates to CASSIGRGREETQYF.

The rearrangement uses TRBV28 and TRBJ1-6, with 7 nucleotides matching TRBD1. Germline V gene sequence: CDR1 MDHEN, CDR2 SYDVKM. The CDR3 is 15 residues long. V dropped 5 bases and J dropped 4; count of bases not matched to a gene: 5. The CDR3 region is CASSAPTGYNSPLHF. DNA of the CDR3: TGTGCCAGCAGTGCCCCGACAGGGTATAATTCACCCCTCCACTTT.

The chain is built from TRBV7-2 and TRBJ1-5, with D perhaps matching TRBD1 (5 bases). Germline CDR1 and CDR2: SGHTA and FQGNSA. V was cut by 4 bases and J by 3 bases, with 10 bases left in between. CDR3 length: 14 amino acids. The CDR3 protein is CASSSLGVNQPQHF. The CDR3 region has the DNA TGTGCCAGCAGCTCGCTAGGGGTCAATCAGCCCCAGCATTTT.

V and J are TRBV28 and TRBJ1-1; a possible D gene is TRBD1 (5 bases). V lost 6 bases to trimming and J lost 5 bases, with 7 bases between them. This CDR3 is 11 amino acids long. Germline CDR1 is MDHEN and CDR2 is SYDVKM. CDR3 DNA sequence: TGTGCCAGCAGGACAGATACTGAAGCTTTCTTT. Amino acid sequence: CASRTDTEAFF.

This chain uses TRBV2 with TRBJ1-6; D call uncertain. CDR3 length: 15 amino acids. Trimming pared 8 bases from V and 3 bases from J, leaving 14 bases between. The germline CDR1 and CDR2 sequences are SNHLY and FYNNEI. The CDR3 reads CASLAEIVYNSPLHF. CDR3 coding DNA: TGTGCCAGCCTGGCTGAAATCGTCTATAATTCACCCCTCCACTTT.

The gene calls are TRBV5-1 and TRBJ1-4; 9 positions agree with TRBD1. With V trimmed by 5 bases and J by 0 bases, 11 bases remained unmatched. There are 18 residues in the CDR3. Germline V gene sequence: CDR1 SGHRS, CDR2 YFSETQ. In DNA form, the CDR3 reads TGCGCCAGCAGGAGGGGGGACAGGGACTTTGCAACTAATGAAAAACTGTTTTTT. Protein sequence: CASRRGDRDFATNEKLFF.